This T cell receptor beta chain was sequenced during a study of vaccination and CD4 T cells after COVID-19. Study-wide context: Overlapping SARS-CoV-2, HCoV-NL63, HCoV-OC43 and HCoV-229E spike peptides stimulated the cells.

As concerns this clonotype: Antigen: not known.

Treatment specified: approximately nine-day PBMC culture with coronavirus spike peptide pools or control peptides (ViraFEST assay). PBMCs were cultured at a few million per well with approximately 9.3 IU/ml IL-2 and roughly 10 ug/ml peptide pools. The Oncomine TCR Beta short-read assay sequenced DNA from cultured CD4+ T cells. TCRdb fed the PCR reads into MiXCR, producing one record per CDR3 protein. Seen here are roughly 5,000 distinct CDR3 sequences, around 40% observed once, and the top ten hold about 40%. Sequences were derived from CD4+ T cells from blood, cultured in vitro, sampled after SARS-CoV-2 vaccination. This TCR was recovered from a human donor who had recovered from COVID-19.

The CDR3 region is CASSQGNGNIQYF. CDR3 in DNA: TGTGCCAGCAGCCAAGGTAACGGAAACATTCAGTACTTC. The V gene is TRBV4-2, the J gene TRBJ2-4, with D uncertain. This CDR3 spans 13 amino acids. CDR1 and CDR2 from the germline V gene are LGHNA and YNFKEQ. V dropped 1 base and J dropped 6 bases, with 7 bases sitting between them.